The entry below gives a single T cell receptor (beta chain) sequence along with its context. Original data processing: Amplification of reference gene primers was used by the study to estimate nucleated cell counts. The assay was immunoSEQ multiplex PCR, and TCRdb's table has in-frame clones only and misses some. V and J calls and clone size are copied from that table; D and trimming were computed from the DNA. Of 90,000 to 110,000 clones listed, about 80% were seen once; the top ten hold 6% to 7%. This sample is part of a study of blood T cell repertoires in COVID-19. Study background: The United States, Italy and Spain provided the acute and convalescent COVID-19 samples.

With V trimmed by 5 bases and J by 6 bases, 2 bases remained unmatched. The CDR3 length is 12 residues. Germline V gives CDR1 SGHTA, CDR2 FQGNSA. Material: peripheral blood. The origin of this receptor is a woman in her 50s with acute or convalescent COVID-19. The chain has TRBV7-2 and TRBJ1-2; 8 positions agree with TRBD1. The CDR3 DNA follows: TGTGCCAGCAGCCCGGACAGGGATGGCTACACCTTC. Protein sequence: CASSPDRDGYTF.